Only a few counts were recorded for the clone carrying this T cell receptor (beta chain). Its antigen is currently unknown. Researchers turned away patients with other autoimmune diseases, uncontrolled infections, pregnancy or lactation. The PBMCs were taken from under 12 ml of fresh peripheral blood. The source of the sample is a study of Graves' ophthalmopathy and Graves' hyperthyroidism. Overall study context: Blood was drawn at initial diagnosis, before any treatment.

Amplifying from RNA transcripts, the study obtained TCR beta CDR3 regions. RT-PCR was first run with HTBI primers, then multiplex PCR in a second round. TCRdb re-called the multiplex PCR reads through MiXCR, storing one row per CDR3 protein. The table includes 450,000 or so distinct CDR3 sequences, around 15% detected once. Findings and limits, study-wide: Progression of ophthalmopathy was predicted by the model with more than 70% sensitivity and less than 85% specificity.

Sequences were obtained from blood. The TCR sequence derives from a woman aged 25-40 years with Graves' ophthalmopathy.

For the CDR3, the DNA is TGTGCCAGCAGTTTGGGAGTACAGGGGAACACTGAAGCTTTCTTT. Protein product: CASSLGVQGNTEAFF. This chain connects TRBV27 to TRBJ1-1, with D possibly TRBD1 on 6 matching bases. The germline gives CDR1 MNHEY, CDR2 SMNVEV (reference sequence). The CDR3 is 15 amino acids. V was shortened by 3 bases and J by 1 base, with 12 bases between the two germline ends.